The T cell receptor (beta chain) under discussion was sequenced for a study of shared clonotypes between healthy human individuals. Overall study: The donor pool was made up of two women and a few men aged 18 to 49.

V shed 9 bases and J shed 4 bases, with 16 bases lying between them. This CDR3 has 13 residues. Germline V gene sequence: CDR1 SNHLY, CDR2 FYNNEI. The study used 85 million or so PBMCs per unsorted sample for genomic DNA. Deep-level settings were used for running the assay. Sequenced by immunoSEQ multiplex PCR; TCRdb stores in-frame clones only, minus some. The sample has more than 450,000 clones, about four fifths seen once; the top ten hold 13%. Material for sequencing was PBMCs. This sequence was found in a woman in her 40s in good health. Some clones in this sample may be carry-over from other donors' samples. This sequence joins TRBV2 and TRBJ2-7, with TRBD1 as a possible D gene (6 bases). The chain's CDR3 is CASEPRGAYEQYF. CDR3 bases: TGTGCCAGTGAGCCCAGGGGCGCGTACGAGCAGTACTTC.